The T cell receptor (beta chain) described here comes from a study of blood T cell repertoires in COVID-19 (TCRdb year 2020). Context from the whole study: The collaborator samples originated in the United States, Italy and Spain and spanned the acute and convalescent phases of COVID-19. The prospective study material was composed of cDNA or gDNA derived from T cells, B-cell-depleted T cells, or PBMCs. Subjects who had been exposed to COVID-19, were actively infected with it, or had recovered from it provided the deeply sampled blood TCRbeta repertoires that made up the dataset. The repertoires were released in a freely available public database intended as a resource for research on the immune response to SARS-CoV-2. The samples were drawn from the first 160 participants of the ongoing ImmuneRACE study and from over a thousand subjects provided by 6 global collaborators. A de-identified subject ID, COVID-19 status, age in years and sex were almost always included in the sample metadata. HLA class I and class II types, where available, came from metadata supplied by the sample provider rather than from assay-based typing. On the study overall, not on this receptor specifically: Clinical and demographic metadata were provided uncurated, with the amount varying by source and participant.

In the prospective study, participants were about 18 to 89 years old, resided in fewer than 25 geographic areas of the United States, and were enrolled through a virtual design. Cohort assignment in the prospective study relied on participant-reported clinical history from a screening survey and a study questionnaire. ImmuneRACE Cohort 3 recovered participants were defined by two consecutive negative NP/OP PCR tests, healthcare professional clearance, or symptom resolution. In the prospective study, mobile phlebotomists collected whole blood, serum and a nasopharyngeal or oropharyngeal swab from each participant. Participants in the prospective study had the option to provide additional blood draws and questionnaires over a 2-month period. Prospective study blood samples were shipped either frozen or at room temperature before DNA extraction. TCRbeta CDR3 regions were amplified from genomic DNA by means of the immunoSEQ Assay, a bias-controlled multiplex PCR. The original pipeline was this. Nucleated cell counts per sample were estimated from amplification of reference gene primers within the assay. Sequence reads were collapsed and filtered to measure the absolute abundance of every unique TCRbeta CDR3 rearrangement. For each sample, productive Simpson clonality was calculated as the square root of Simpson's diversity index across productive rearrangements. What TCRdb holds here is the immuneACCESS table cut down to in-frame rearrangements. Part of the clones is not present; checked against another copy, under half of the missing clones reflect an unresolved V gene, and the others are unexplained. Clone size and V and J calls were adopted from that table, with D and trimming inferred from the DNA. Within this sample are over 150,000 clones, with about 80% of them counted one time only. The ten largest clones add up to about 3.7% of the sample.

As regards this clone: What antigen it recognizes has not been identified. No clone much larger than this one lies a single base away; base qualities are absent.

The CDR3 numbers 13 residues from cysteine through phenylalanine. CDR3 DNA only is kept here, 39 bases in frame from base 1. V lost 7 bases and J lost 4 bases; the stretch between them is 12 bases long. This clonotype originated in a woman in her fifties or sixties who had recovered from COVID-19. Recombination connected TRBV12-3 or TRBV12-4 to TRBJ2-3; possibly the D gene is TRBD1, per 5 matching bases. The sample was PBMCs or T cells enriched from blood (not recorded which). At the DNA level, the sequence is TGTGCCAGCACCCCCCAAGGGGCAGATACGCAGTATTTT. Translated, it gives CASTPQGADTQYF.